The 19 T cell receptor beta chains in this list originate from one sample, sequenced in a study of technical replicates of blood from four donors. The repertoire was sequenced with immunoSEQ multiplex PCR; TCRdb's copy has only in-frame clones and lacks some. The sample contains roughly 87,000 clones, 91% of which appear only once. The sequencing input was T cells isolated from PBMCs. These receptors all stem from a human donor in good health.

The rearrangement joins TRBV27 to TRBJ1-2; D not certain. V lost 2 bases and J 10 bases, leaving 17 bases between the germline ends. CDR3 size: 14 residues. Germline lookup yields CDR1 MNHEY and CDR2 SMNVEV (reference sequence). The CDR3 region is CASSLRFPPTNYTF. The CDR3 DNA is TGTGCCAGCAGTTTAAGGTTTCCCCCGACAAACTACACCTTC.

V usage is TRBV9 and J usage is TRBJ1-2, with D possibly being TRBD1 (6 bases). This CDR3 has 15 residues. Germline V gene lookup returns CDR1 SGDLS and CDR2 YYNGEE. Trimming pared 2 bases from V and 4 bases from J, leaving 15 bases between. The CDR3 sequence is CASSVDGGTFYGYTF. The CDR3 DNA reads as TGTGCCAGCAGCGTTGATGGGGGCACCTTCTATGGCTACACCTTC.

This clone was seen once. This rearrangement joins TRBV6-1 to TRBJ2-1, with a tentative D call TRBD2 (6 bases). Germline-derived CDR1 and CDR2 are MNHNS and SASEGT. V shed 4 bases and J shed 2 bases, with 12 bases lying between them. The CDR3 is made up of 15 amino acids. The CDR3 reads CASSAILAAYNEQFF. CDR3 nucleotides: TGTGCCAGCAGTGCGATACTAGCAGCCTACAATGAGCAGTTCTTC.

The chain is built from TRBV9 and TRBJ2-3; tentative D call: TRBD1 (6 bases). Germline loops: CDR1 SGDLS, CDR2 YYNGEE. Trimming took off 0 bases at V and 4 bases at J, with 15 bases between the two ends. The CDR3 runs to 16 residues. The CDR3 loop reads CASSVAGQMTADTQYF. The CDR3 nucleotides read TGTGCCAGCAGCGTAGCCGGACAGATGACGGCAGATACGCAGTATTTT.

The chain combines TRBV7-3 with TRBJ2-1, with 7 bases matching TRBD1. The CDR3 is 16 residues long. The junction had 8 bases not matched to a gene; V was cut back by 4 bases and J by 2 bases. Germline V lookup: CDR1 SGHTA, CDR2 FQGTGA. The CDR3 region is CASSYGQAATYNEQFF. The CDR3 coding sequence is TGTGCCAGCAGCTACGGACAGGCCGCTACCTACAATGAGCAGTTCTTC.

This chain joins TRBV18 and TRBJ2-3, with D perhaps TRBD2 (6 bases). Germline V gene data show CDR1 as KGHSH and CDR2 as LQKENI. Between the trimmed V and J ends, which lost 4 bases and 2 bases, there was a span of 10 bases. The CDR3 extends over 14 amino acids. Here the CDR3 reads CASSQRDFTDTQYF. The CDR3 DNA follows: TGTGCCAGCTCACAACGGGACTTCACAGATACGCAGTATTTT. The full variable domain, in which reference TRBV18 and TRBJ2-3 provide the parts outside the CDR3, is NAGVMQNPRHLVRRRGQEARLRCSPMKGHSHVYWYRQLPEEGLKFMVYLQKENIIDESGMPKERFSAEFPKEGPSILRIQQVVRGDSAAYFCASSQRDFTDTQYFGPGTRLTVL.

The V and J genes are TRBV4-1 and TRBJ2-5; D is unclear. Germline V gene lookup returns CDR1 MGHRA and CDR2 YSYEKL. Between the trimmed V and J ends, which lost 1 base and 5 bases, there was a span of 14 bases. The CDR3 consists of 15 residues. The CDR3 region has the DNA TGCGCCAGCAGCCAAGTTGCCGCAAACGGGGAGACCCAGTACTTC. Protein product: CASSQVAANGETQYF.

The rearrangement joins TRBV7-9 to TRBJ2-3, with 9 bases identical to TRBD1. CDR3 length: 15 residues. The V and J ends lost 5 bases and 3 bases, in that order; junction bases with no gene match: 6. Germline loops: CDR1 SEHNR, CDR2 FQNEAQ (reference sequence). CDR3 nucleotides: TGTGCCAGCAGCCAGACGGACAGGGGAACAGATACGCAGTATTTT. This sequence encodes CASSQTDRGTDTQYF.

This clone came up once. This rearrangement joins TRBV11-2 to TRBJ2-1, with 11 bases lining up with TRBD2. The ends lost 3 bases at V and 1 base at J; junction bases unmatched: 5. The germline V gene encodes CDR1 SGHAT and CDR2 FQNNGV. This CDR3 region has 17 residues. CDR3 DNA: TGTGCCAGCAGCTTCACTAGCGGGAGTAGGTCCTACAATGAGCAGTTCTTC. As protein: CASSFTSGSRSYNEQFF.

CDR3 bases: TGTGCCAGCAGCTTTGGGACTAGATCCTACAATGAGCAGTTCTTC. Protein: CASSFGTRSYNEQFF. This chain joins TRBV12-1 and TRBJ2-1; the table names TRBD2, a call not compared with the DNA. TRBV12-1 is flagged as a pseudogene. This CDR3 spans 15 amino acids.

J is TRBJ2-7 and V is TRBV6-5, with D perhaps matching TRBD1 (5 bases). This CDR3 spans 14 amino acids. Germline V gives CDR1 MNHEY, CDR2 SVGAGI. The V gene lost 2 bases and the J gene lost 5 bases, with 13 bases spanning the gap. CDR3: CASSYARQFHEQYF. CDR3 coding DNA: TGTGCCAGCAGTTACGCGAGACAGTTTCACGAGCAGTACTTC.

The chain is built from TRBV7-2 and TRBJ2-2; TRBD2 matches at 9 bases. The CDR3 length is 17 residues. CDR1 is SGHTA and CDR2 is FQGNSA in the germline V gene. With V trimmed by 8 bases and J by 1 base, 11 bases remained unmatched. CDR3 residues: CASVIAGVVGNTGELFF. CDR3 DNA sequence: TGTGCCAGCGTCATAGCGGGAGTAGTTGGGAACACCGGGGAGCTGTTTTTT.

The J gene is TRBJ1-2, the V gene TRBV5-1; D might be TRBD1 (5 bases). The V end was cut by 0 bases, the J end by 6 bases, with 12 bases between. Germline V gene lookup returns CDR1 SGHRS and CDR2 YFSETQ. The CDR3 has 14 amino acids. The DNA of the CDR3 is TGCGCCAGCAGCTTGGTTCAGGGTTCGCATGGCTACACCTTC. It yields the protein CASSLVQGSHGYTF.

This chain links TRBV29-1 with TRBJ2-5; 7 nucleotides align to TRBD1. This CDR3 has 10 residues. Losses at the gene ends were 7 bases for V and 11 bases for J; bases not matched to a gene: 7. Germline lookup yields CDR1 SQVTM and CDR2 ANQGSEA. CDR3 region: CSAGTEEQYF. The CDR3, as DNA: TGCAGCGCTGGGACAGAAGAGCAGTACTTC.

DNA of the CDR3: TGTGCCTGGAGTGTTCGACTAGCGGGACCCACCTACGAGCAGTACTTC. Translating it yields CAWSVRLAGPTYEQYF. This chain joins TRBV30 and TRBJ2-7, with TRBD2 matching over 11 bases. This CDR3 is 16 amino acids long. CDR1 GTSNPN and CDR2 SVGIG come from the germline V gene (reference sequence). J gave up 2 bases and V 0 bases, and 6 bases lay outside the gene matches. The full variable domain, rest sourced from reference TRBV30 and TRBJ2-7, is SQTIHQWPATLVQPVGSPLSLECTVEGTSNPNLYWYRQAAGRGLQLLFYSVGIGQISSEVPQNLSASRPQDRQFILSSKKLLLSDSGFYLCAWSVRLAGPTYEQYFGPGTRLTVT.

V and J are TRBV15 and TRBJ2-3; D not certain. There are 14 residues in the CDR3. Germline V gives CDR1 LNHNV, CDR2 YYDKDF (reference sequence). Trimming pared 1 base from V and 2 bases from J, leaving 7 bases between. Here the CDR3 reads CATSRAEITDTQYF. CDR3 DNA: TGTGCCACCAGCAGAGCGGAGATCACAGATACGCAGTATTTT.

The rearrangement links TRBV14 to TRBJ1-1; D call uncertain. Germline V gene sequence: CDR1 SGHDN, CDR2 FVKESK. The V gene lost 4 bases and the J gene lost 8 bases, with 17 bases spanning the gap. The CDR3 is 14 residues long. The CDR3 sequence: CASSLRADSSEAFF. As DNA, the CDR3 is TGTGCCAGCAGCCTGCGGGCGGATTCTTCAGAAGCTTTCTTT.

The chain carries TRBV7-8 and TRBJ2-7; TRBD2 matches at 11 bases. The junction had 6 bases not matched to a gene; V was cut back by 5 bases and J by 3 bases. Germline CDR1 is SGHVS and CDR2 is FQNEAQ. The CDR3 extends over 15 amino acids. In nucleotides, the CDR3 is TGTGCCAGCAGCCGTAGCGGGAGGGTACTCTACGAGCAGTACTTC. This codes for CASSRSGRVLYEQYF.

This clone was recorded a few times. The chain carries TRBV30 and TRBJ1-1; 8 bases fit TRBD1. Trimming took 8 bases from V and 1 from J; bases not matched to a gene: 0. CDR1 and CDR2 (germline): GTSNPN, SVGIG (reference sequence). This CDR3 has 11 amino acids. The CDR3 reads CAGTGNTEAFF. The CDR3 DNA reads TGTGCCGGGACAGGGAACACTGAAGCTTTCTTT. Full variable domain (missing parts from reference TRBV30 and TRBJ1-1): SQTIHQWPATLVQPVGSPLSLECTVEGTSNPNLYWYRQAAGRGLQLLFYSVGIGQISSEVPQNLSASRPQDRQFILSSKKLLLSDSGFYLCAGTGNTEAFFGQGTRLTVV.